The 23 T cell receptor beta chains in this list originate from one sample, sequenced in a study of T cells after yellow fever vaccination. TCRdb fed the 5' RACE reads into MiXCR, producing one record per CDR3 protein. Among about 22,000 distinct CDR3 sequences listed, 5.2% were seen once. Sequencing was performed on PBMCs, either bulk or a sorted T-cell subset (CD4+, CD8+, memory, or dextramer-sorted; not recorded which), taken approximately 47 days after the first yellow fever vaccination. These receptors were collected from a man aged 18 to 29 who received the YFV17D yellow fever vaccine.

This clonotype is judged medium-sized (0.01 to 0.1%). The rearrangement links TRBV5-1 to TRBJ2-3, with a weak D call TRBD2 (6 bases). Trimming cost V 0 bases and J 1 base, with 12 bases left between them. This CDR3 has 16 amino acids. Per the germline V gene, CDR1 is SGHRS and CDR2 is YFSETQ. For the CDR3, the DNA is TGCGCCAGCAGCTTGGCCCTGGGCGGGGGCACAGATACGCAGTATTTT. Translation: CASSLALGGGTDTQYF.

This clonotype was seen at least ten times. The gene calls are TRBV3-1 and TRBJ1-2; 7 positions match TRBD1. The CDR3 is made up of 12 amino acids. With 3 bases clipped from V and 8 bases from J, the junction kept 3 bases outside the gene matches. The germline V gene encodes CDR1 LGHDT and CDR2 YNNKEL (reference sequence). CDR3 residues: CASSQTGLGYTF. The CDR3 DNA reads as TGTGCCAGCAGCCAGACAGGGCTGGGCTACACCTTC.

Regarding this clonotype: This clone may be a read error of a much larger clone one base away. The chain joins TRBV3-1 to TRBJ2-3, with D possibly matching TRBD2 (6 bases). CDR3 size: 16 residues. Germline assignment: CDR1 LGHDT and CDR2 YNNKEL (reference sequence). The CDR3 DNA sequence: TGTGCCAGCAGCCAAGCAAGCGGAACTAGCACAAATACGCAGTATTTT. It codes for CASSQASGTSTNTQYF.

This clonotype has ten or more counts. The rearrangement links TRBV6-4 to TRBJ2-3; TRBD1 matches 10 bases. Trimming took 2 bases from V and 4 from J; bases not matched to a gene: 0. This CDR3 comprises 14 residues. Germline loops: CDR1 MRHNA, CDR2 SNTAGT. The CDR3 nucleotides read TGTGCCAGCAGTGACGGACAGGGGGCAGATACGCAGTATTTT. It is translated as CASSDGQGADTQYF.

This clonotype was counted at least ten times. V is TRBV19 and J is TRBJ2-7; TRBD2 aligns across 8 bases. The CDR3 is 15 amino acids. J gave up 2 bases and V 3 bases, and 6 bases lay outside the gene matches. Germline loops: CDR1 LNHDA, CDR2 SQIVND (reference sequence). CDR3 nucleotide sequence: TGTGCCAGTAGTATCAGGGATAGCGGGACCTACGAGCAGTACTTC. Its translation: CASSIRDSGTYEQYF.

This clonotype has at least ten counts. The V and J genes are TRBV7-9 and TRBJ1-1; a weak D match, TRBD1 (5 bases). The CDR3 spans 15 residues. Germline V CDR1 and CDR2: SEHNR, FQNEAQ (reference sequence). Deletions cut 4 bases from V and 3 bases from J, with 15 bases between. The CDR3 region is CASSSRGTLDTEAFF. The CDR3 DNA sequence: TGTGCCAGCAGCTCTCGTGGGACGTTAGACACTGAAGCTTTCTTT.

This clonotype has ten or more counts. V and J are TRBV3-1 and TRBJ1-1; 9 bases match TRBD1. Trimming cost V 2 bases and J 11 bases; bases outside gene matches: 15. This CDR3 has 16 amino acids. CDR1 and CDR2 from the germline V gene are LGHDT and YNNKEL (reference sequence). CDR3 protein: CASSQNLGPYGTGAFF. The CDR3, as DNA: TGTGCCAGCAGCCAAAACCTTGGGCCTTACGGGACAGGGGCTTTCTTT.

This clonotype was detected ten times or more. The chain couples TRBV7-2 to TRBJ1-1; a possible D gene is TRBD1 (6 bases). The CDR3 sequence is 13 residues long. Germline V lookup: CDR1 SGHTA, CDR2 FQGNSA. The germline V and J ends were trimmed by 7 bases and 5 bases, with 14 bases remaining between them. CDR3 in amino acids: CASTFQGLTEAFF. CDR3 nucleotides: TGTGCCAGCACCTTTCAGGGGCTGACTGAAGCTTTCTTT.

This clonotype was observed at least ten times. CDR3 sequence reads: CASSPSTGDYYNEQFF. The DNA for the CDR3 is TGTGCCAGCAGCCCGAGCACAGGGGACTACTACAATGAGCAGTTCTTC. The gene calls are TRBV7-6 and TRBJ2-1; D could derive from TRBD1 or TRBD2 (7 bases each). Trimming removed 5 bases at V and 3 bases at J, with 17 bases between. This CDR3 region has 16 residues. Germline V gives CDR1 SGHVS, CDR2 FNYEAQ.

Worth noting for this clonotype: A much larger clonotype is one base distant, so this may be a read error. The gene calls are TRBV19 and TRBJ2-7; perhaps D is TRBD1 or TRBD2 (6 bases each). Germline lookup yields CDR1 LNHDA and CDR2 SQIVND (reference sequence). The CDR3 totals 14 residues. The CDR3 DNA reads TGTGCCACCGCTACGGGGGCCCTTTCCTACGAGCATTACTTC. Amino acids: CATATGALSYEHYF.

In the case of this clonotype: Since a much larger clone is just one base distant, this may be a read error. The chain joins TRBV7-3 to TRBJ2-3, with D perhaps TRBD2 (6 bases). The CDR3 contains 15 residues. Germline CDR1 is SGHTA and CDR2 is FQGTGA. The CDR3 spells CTSSPSGGSTDTQYF. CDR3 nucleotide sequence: TGTACCAGCAGCCCCTCCGGGGGAAGCACAGATACGCAGTATTTT.

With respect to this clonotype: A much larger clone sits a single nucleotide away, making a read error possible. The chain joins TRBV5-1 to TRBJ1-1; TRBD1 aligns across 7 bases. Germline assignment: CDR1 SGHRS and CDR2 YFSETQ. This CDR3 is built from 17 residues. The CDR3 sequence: CSSSLASGGAGGTEAFF. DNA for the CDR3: TGCTCCAGCAGCTTGGCCTCGGGGGGGGCAGGGGGCACTGAAGCTTTCTTT.

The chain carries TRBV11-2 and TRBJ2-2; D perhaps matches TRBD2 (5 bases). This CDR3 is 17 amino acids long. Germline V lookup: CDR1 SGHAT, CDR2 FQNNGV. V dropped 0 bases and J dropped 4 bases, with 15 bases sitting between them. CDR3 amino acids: CASSLDSLAGGTGELFF. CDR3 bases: TGTGCCAGCAGCTTAGACTCGCTAGCAGGAGGCACCGGGGAGCTGTTTTTT. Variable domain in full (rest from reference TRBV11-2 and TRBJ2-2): EAGVAQSPRYKIIEKRQSVAFWCNPISGHATLYWYQQILGQGPKLLIQFQNNGVVDDSQLPKDRFSAERLKGVDSTLKIQPAKLEDSAVYLCASSLDSLAGGTGELFFGEGSRLTVL.

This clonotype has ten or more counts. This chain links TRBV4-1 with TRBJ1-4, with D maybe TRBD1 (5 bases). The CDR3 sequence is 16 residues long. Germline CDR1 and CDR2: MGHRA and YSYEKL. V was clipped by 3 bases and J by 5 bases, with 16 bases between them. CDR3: CASSHNSGTENEKLFF. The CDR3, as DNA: TGCGCCAGCAGCCATAACTCCGGGACCGAGAATGAAAAACTGTTTTTT.

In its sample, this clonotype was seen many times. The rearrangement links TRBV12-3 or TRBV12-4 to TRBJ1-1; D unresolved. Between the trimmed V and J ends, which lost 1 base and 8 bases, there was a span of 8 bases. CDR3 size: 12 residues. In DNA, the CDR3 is TGTGCCAGCAGTTTAGGCGTGGGAGAAGCTTTCTTT. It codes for CASSLGVGEAFF.

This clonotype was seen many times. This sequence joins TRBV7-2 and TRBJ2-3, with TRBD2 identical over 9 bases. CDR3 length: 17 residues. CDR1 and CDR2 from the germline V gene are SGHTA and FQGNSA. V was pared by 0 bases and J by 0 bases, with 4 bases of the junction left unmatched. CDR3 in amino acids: CASSLAASGVSTDTQYF. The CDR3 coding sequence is TGTGCCAGCAGCTTAGCGGCTAGCGGGGTTAGCACAGATACGCAGTATTTT.

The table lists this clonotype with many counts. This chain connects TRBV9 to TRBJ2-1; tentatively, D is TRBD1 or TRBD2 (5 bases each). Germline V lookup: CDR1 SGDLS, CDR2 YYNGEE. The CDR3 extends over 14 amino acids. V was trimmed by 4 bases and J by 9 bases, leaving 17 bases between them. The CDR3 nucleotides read TGTGCCAGCAGCAAGTTGGGGGTCAAGGGTGAGCAGTTCTTC. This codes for CASSKLGVKGEQFF.

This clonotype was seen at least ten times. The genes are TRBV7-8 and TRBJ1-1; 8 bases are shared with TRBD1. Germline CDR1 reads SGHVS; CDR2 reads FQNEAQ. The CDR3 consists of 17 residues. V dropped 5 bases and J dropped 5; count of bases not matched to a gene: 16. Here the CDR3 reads CASSPGQGEGWVTEAFF. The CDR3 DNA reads TGTGCCAGCAGCCCCGGACAGGGAGAGGGGTGGGTGACTGAAGCTTTCTTT.

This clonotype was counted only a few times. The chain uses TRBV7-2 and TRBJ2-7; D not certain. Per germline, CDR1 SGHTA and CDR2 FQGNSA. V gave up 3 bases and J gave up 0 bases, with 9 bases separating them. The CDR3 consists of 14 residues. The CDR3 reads CASSFRVSSYEQYV. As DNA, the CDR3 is TGTGCCAGCAGCTTCCGCGTCAGCTCCTACGAGCAGTACGTC.

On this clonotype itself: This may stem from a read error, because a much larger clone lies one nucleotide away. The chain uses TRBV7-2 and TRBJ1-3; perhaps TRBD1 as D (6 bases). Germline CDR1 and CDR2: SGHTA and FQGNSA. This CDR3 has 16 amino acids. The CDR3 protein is CASGLGGGALGNTIYF. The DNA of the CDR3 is TGTGCCAGCGGCTTAGGGGGGGGTGCCCTTGGAAACACCATATATTTT.

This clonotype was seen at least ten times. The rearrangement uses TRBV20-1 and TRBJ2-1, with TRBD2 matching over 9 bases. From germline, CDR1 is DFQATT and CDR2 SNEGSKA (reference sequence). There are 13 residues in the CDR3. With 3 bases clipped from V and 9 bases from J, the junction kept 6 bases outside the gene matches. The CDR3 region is CSASPAGGPEQFF. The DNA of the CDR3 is TGCAGTGCTAGTCCAGCGGGGGGTCCTGAGCAGTTCTTC.

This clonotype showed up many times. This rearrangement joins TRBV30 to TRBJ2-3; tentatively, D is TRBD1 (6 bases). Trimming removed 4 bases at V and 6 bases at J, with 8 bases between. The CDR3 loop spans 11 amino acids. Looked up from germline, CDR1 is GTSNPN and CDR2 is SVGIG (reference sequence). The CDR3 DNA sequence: TGTGCCTGGAACAGGGCGGATACGCAGTATTTT. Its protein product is CAWNRADTQYF.

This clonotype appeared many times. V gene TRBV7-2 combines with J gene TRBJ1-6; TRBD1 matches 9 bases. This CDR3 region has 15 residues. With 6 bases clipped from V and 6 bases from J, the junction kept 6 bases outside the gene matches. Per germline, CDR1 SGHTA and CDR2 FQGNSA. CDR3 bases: TGTGCCAGCAGTCAACAGGGGGCTCTTAATTCACCCCTCCACTTT. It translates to CASSQQGALNSPLHF.